The rows below give T cell receptor beta chains drawn from one sample of a study of T cells in Graves' hyperthyroidism and ophthalmopathy. TCRdb fed the multiplex PCR reads into MiXCR, producing one record per CDR3 protein. This sample has 360,000 or so distinct CDR3 sequences, with roughly 15% found just once. Sequencing was performed on blood. The receptors originated from a woman aged 55-70 years with Graves' ophthalmopathy. Each CDR3 is given with its conserved first and last residue. D genes are given only for firm matches. Expanded clones are given a class, and other clones once, few, many or no size at all.

clone_size j_call v_call d_call cdr3_nt cdr3_aa
NA TRBJ2-6 TRBV20-1 NA TGCAGTGCTAGAGGCCAAAGCTCTGGGGCCAACGTCCTGACTTTC CSARGQSSGANVLTF
many TRBJ2-3 TRBV2 NA TGTGCCAGCGAAGGAGGGAGTACTGCAGATACGCAGTATTTT CASEGGSTADTQYF
many TRBJ1-1 TRBV7-9 NA TGTGCCAGCAGCTCACAGGTCTTCGAGGAAGCTTTCTTT CASSSQVFEEAFF
many TRBJ2-3 TRBV20-1 TRBD2 TGCAGTGCTCCGACTAGCGGGGACACAGATACGCAGTATTTT CSAPTSGDTDTQYF
few TRBJ2-7 TRBV28 TRBD1 TGTGCCACCGGGACAGGTTATTACGAGCAGTACTTC CATGTGYYEQYF
few TRBJ2-1 TRBV20-1 NA TGCAGTGCCGCCCGGGGAGGGACAACGGCCGGTGAGCAGTTCTTC CSAARGGTTAGEQFF
NA TRBJ2-2 TRBV7-6 NA TGTGCCAGCAGCTTAGATCTTAGCGGAAAAGCCGGGGAGCTGTTTTTT CASSLDLSGKAGELFF
few TRBJ1-4 TRBV5-1 NA TGCGCCAGCAGCGGGGATTTGGGAAAACTGTTTTTT CASSGDLGKLFF
few TRBJ2-2 TRBV7-6 NA TGTGCCAGCAGCTCAGTGGGGGCATCCACCGGGGAGCTGTTTTTT CASSSVGASTGELFF
many TRBJ2-2 TRBV28 TRBD2 TGTGCCAGCAGACGAGGGGAGGGAGCCGGGGAGCTGTTTTTT CASRRGEGAGELFF
NA TRBJ2-2 TRBV24-1 NA TGTGCCACCAGTGATTTGCGGCAGGGAGGCACCGGGGAGCTGTTTTTT CATSDLRQGGTGELFF
NA TRBJ1-3 TRBV18 NA TGTGCCAGCTCACCAAGGACAGCGACCTCTGGAAACACCATATATTTT CASSPRTATSGNTIYF
few TRBJ1-4 TRBV7-2 NA TGTGCCAGCAGCTTAGCTCGGGGGGTGGGACTGTTTTTT CASSLARGVGLFF
many TRBJ1-1 TRBV5-1 TRBD1 TGCGCCAGCAGCTTAATCGCAGGGGGAGACGCTGAAGCTTTCTTT CASSLIAGGDAEAFF
many TRBJ1-5 TRBV28 NA TGTGCCAGCAGTTTAGACGTGGGGCCCGATAGCAATCAGCCCCAGCATTTT CASSLDVGPDSNQPQHF
NA TRBJ2-1 TRBV19 NA TGTGCCAGTAGCCCGAGTCACAGGGCTCAGGACAATGAGCAGTTCTTC CASSPSHRAQDNEQFF
few TRBJ2-7 TRBV4-2 TRBD1 TGTGCCAGCAGCCAAGATCCCGGGACAGGGGCGTTAGGCGAGCAGTACTTC CASSQDPGTGALGEQYF
few TRBJ1-2 TRBV2 NA TGTGCCAGCAGGCCTGGGTCGCTCGGCTACACCTTC CASRPGSLGYTF
once TRBJ1-5 TRBV3-1 NA TGTGCCAGCAGCGGGGGAGCCCAGCATTTT CASSGGAQHF
few TRBJ2-5 TRBV28 NA TGTGCCAGCAGTCCGGAGTTGGGCAGAGGACCTTTGGGGGAGACCCAGTACTTC CASSPELGRGPLGETQYF